This passage covers 20 T cell receptor beta chains from one sample sequenced in a study of T-cell memory formation after mild COVID-19. TCRdb ran MiXCR on the 5' RACE reads and lists one entry per CDR3 protein. Of 540,000 or so distinct CDR3 sequences listed, roughly 21% were seen once; the top ten hold around 12%. Sequenced input: PBMCs or a T cell subset sorted from them (not recorded which). These receptors were obtained from an adult woman who had mild COVID-19 (a few samples of this study predate the infection). Cell type and time point are not known.

The sample holds many counts of this clonotype. The J gene is TRBJ2-7, the V gene TRBV12-3 or TRBV12-4; TRBD1 is a possible D gene (6 bases). The germline V and J ends were trimmed by 3 bases and 2 bases, with 11 bases remaining between them. This CDR3 contains 14 residues. The CDR3 coding sequence is TGTGCCAGCAGTTTGTGGGGGCCAACCTACGAGCAGTACTTC. Its translation: CASSLWGPTYEQYF.

This clonotype was recorded a few times. This chain uses TRBV6-1 with TRBJ2-2, with 15 bases that match TRBD2. Per the germline V gene, CDR1 is MNHNS and CDR2 is SASEGT. Unmatched junction bases numbered 10, after V lost 1 base and J lost 7 bases. The length of the CDR3 is 19 residues. The CDR3 sequence: CASSEDAGLAGGSDGELFF. Written as DNA, the CDR3 is TGTGCCAGCAGTGAAGACGCGGGACTAGCGGGAGGATCTGACGGGGAGCTGTTTTTT.

This clonotype was seen at least ten times. The rearrangement links TRBV5-5 to TRBJ2-3; the match to TRBD1 covers 9 bases. Germline CDR1 reads SGHKS; CDR2 reads YYEKEE (reference sequence). V lost 0 bases and J lost 4; bases outside the gene matches: 0. This CDR3 has 14 amino acids. The CDR3: CASSLGTGADTQYF. The CDR3 coding sequence is TGTGCCAGCAGCTTGGGGACAGGGGCAGATACGCAGTATTTT.

The rearrangement joins TRBV11-2 to TRBJ2-1; D assignment may be TRBD1 or TRBD2 (5 bases each). The CDR3 is 14 residues long. Germline V gene data show CDR1 as SGHAT and CDR2 as FQNNGV. Deletions cut 8 bases from V and 5 bases from J, with 16 bases between. The CDR3 coding sequence is TGTGCCAGCCGCGAGGTGGGGGTTGACAATGAGCAGTTCTTC. Amino acid sequence: CASREVGVDNEQFF.

This sequence joins TRBV27 and TRBJ2-1, with D perhaps being TRBD1 or TRBD2 (6 bases each). The CDR3 sequence is 15 residues long. From germline, CDR1 is MNHEY and CDR2 SMNVEV (reference sequence). Trimming removed 3 bases from V and 4 bases from J, with 13 bases in between. The CDR3 spells CASSFAGGGYNEQFF. In DNA form, the CDR3 reads TGTGCCAGCAGTTTTGCTGGAGGGGGTTACAATGAGCAGTTCTTC.

V and J are TRBV12-3 or TRBV12-4 and TRBJ1-6, with no clear D. CDR3 size: 18 residues. V lost 1 base to trimming and J lost 0 bases, with 13 bases between them. The CDR3, as DNA: TGTGCCAGCAGTTTAGACTCCAGGATCAGCTCCTATAATTCACCCCTCCACTTT. Amino acid sequence: CASSLDSRISSYNSPLHF.

The chain carries TRBV12-3 or TRBV12-4 and TRBJ1-2; no firm D call. The CDR3 contains 14 residues. Trimming pared 7 bases from V and 2 bases from J, leaving 14 bases between. Here the CDR3 reads CASTFIPSNYGYTF. Written as DNA, the CDR3 is TGTGCCAGCACCTTTATCCCGAGCAACTATGGCTACACCTTC.

This chain joins TRBV5-5 and TRBJ2-5; no clear D. The CDR3 has 16 residues. The germline V and J ends were trimmed by 1 base and 5 bases, with 18 bases remaining between them. Germline loops: CDR1 SGHKS, CDR2 YYEKEE (reference sequence). The DNA for the CDR3 is TGTGCCAGCAGCTTGCGTCCCTACTACTCATACGAGACCCAGTACTTC. Its protein is CASSLRPYYSYETQYF.

The chain employs TRBV12-3 or TRBV12-4 and TRBJ1-5, with D unresolved. Trimming pared 2 bases from V and 0 bases from J, leaving 8 bases between. This CDR3 is 15 amino acids long. The CDR3 DNA reads as TGTGCCAGCAGTTTATCCGGGATTAGCAATCAGCCCCAGCATTTT. Its translation is CASSLSGISNQPQHF.

This clonotype was detected only a few times. The chain recombines TRBV11-1 with TRBJ2-5; tentatively, D is TRBD1 (6 bases). The V end was cut by 4 bases, the J end by 5 bases, with 17 bases between. The CDR3 sequence is 15 residues long. Germline values: CDR1 SGHAT, CDR2 FQDESV (reference sequence). The CDR3: CASSSVLTGMETQYF. The CDR3 DNA reads TGTGCCAGCAGCTCAGTCCTTACAGGGATGGAGACCCAGTACTTC.

The gene calls are TRBV4-2 and TRBJ2-2, with D possibly TRBD1 on 6 matching bases. The germline V gene encodes CDR1 LGHNA and CDR2 YNFKEQ. This CDR3 comprises 15 residues. The V end was cut by 4 bases, the J end by 1 base, with 10 bases between. The CDR3 spells CASSPGTLNTGELFF. The CDR3 region has the DNA TGTGCCAGCAGCCCCGGGACACTGAACACCGGGGAGCTGTTTTTT.

V is TRBV11-2 and J is TRBJ2-1; 7 positions match TRBD2. V was pared by 5 bases and J by 4 bases, with 2 bases of the junction left unmatched. The germline CDR1 and CDR2 sequences are SGHAT and FQNNGV. The CDR3 length is 13 residues. CDR3 in amino acids: CASSRGVYNEQFF. The CDR3 region has the DNA TGTGCCAGCAGCCGGGGGGTTTACAATGAGCAGTTCTTC.

J is TRBJ2-3 and V is TRBV18, with 9 bases identical to TRBD1. J gave up 2 bases and V 6 bases, and 9 bases lay outside the gene matches. The CDR3 consists of 16 residues. Germline values: CDR1 KGHSH, CDR2 LQKENI. CDR3 bases: TGTGCCAGCTCCAGGACAGGGGAATCCTACACAGATACGCAGTATTTT. This codes for CASSRTGESYTDTQYF. The full variable domain, with the rest looked up from reference TRBV18 and TRBJ2-3, is NAGVMQNPRHLVRRRGQEARLRCSPMKGHSHVYWYRQLPEEGLKFMVYLQKENIIDESGMPKERFSAEFPKEGPSILRIQQVVRGDSAAYFCASSRTGESYTDTQYFGPGTRLTVL.

The chain carries TRBV19 and TRBJ1-6, with D maybe TRBD1 (5 bases). CDR1 and CDR2 from the germline V gene are LNHDA and SQIVND (reference sequence). The germline V and J ends were trimmed by 1 base and 8 bases, with 9 bases remaining between them. The CDR3 runs to 14 residues. The DNA of the CDR3 is TGTGCCAGTAGTATAGGGGGCCTGCATTCACCCCTCCACTTT. Its protein product is CASSIGGLHSPLHF.

The gene calls are TRBV7-6 and TRBJ1-1; D perhaps matches TRBD1 (5 bases). V lost 1 base to trimming and J lost 2 bases, with 8 bases between them. Germline CDR1 reads SGHVS; CDR2 reads FNYEAQ. This CDR3 is 14 amino acids long. The CDR3 loop is CASSLGTFNTEAFF. DNA for the CDR3: TGTGCCAGCAGCTTAGGGACATTTAACACTGAAGCTTTCTTT.

This rearrangement joins TRBV3-1 to TRBJ1-6; D not resolved. From germline, CDR1 is LGHDT and CDR2 YNNKEL (reference sequence). V was cut by 1 base and J by 8 bases, with 12 bases left in between. CDR3 length: 15 residues. CDR3 region: CASSQVREPYSPLHF. Here the CDR3 DNA reads TGTGCCAGCAGCCAAGTGCGGGAACCCTATTCACCCCTCCACTTT.

The rearrangement links TRBV5-1 to TRBJ2-3, with TRBD2 matching 8 bases. V lost 4 bases and J lost 2; bases outside the gene matches: 9. CDR1 SGHRS and CDR2 YFSETQ come from the germline V gene. This CDR3 has 16 amino acids. CDR3 nucleotide sequence: TGCGCCAGCAGCCCGGGGGGGACACCGAACACAGATACGCAGTATTTT. Its translation is CASSPGGTPNTDTQYF.

This sequence joins TRBV4-3 and TRBJ2-5, with TRBD1 matching 7 bases. This CDR3 is 16 amino acids long. The trim removed 5 bases at V and 1 base at J, leaving 10 bases unmatched. CDR1 is LGHNA and CDR2 is YSLEER in the germline V gene. DNA of the CDR3: TGCGCCAGCAGCAAGCGACAGGGAGACGGCCAAGAGACCCAGTACTTC. Amino acids: CASSKRQGDGQETQYF.

This chain uses TRBV18 with TRBJ2-6, with unresolved D. Trimming shortened V by 6 bases and J by 2 bases, and 14 bases separated the two germline ends. Germline values: CDR1 KGHSH, CDR2 LQKENI. There are 16 residues in the CDR3. The CDR3 DNA sequence: TGTGCCAGCTCCCCCAGCGCCTCCGCTGGGGCCAACGTCCTGACTTTC. Its translation: CASSPSASAGANVLTF. The full variable domain, completed using reference TRBV18 and TRBJ2-6, is NAGVMQNPRHLVRRRGQEARLRCSPMKGHSHVYWYRQLPEEGLKFMVYLQKENIIDESGMPKERFSAEFPKEGPSILRIQQVVRGDSAAYFCASSPSASAGANVLTFGAGSRLTVL.

The chain is built from TRBV29-1 and TRBJ2-3; D may be TRBD2 (5 bases). The CDR3 consists of 15 residues. Germline V lookup: CDR1 SQVTM, CDR2 ANQGSEA. V was shortened by 4 bases and J by 3 bases, with 17 bases between the two germline ends. The CDR3 DNA is TGCAGCGTTGTGAGTGGGCTAGCATGGACAGATACGCAGTATTTT. Its translation is CSVVSGLAWTDTQYF.